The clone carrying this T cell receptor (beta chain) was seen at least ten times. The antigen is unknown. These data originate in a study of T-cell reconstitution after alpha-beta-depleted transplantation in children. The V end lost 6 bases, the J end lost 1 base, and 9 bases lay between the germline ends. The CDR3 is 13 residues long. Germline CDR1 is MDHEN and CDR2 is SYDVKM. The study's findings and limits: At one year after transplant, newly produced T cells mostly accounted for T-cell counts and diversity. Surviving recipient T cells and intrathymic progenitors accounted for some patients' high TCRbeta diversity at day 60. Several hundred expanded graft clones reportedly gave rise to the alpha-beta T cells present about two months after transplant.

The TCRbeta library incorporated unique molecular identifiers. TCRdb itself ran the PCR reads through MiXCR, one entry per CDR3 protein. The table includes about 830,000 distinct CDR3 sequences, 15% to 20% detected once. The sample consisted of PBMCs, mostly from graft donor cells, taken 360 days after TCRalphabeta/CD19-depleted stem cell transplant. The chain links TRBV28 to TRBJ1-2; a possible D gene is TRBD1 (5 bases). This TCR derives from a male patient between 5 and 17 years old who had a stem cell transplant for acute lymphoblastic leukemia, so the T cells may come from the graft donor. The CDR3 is CASSRTNNYGYTF. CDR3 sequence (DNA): TGTGCCAGCAGCCGGACAAATAACTATGGCTACACCTTC.